Below, 7 T cell receptor beta chains from the same sample are listed, as sequenced in a study of T cell repertoires in cytomegalovirus infection (dated by TCRdb to between 2017 and 2020). TCRdb names Illumina HiSeq 1500 as the instrument used. TCRdb reanalyzed the raw reads on its own, using fastp at Q25 for trimming and MiXCR for clone calling, and kept in-frame beta chains. Every CDR3 protein is listed once, alongside the most common genes and DNA of its rows. For this sample there are about 490,000 distinct CDR3 sequences; 16% appear just once. Around 25% of the sample is in the top ten clones. The sample consisted of CD8+ T cells from PBMCs. All receptors come from a human donor in good health (CMV status not recorded). Some clones in this sample may be carry-over from other donors' samples.

This clonotype was recorded at least ten times. The chain joins TRBV28 to TRBJ1-5; 7 nucleotides align to TRBD1. Trimming cost V 5 bases and J 1 base; bases outside gene matches: 2. Germline V CDR1 and CDR2: MDHEN, SYDVKM. CDR3 length: 14 residues. The CDR3 nucleotides are TGTGCCAGCAGTACCAGGGGGAGCAATCAGCCCCAGCATTTT. It specifies CASSTRGSNQPQHF.

DNA of the CDR3: TGCAGTGCTACGAGACAGGGTGATAATGAAAAACTGTTTTTT. Translating gives CSATRQGDNEKLFF. The chain is built from TRBV20-1 and TRBJ1-4; 7 nucleotides agree with TRBD1. The CDR3 spans 14 residues. Germline values: CDR1 DFQATT, CDR2 SNEGSKA (reference sequence). Germline trimming cut 4 bases from V and 4 bases from J; bases unmatched to any gene: 6.

There are a few counts of this clonotype. The chain links TRBV7-9 to TRBJ2-3; 8 bases are a match to TRBD2. J was trimmed by 7 bases and V by 2 bases; bases with no gene match: 11. This CDR3 has 16 amino acids. Germline V gene lookup returns CDR1 SEHNR and CDR2 FQNEAQ (reference sequence). The CDR3 nucleotides read TGTGCCAGCAGCTTACGGTCCGGGAGGGCAGTTTATACGCAGTATTTT. Residues: CASSLRSGRAVYTQYF.

This clonotype was detected many times. This chain links TRBV7-6 with TRBJ2-3; 7 bases line up with TRBD1. The CDR3 length is 12 residues. The V gene's germline CDR1 is SGHVS and CDR2 FNYEAQ. The ends lost 5 bases at V and 9 bases at J; junction bases unmatched: 5. The CDR3 DNA reads as TGTGCCAGCAGCCCGAGGGGGCAAACGCAGTATTTT. Translating gives CASSPRGQTQYF.

The table lists this clonotype with many counts. V is TRBV12-3 or TRBV12-4 and J is TRBJ1-2, with D perhaps TRBD1 (6 bases). Between the trimmed V and J ends, which lost 6 bases and 8 bases, there was a span of 16 bases. CDR3 size: 13 residues. CDR3 sequence (DNA): TGTGCCAGCAGCCCGGGGGGGGCTATAGGCTACACCTTC. Protein product: CASSPGGAIGYTF.

This clonotype was observed at least ten times. The V gene is TRBV7-3, the J gene TRBJ2-7; weak D call: TRBD1 (5 bases). Between the trimmed V and J ends, which lost 5 bases and 3 bases, there was a span of 11 bases. The V gene's germline CDR1 is SGHTA and CDR2 FQGTGA. The length of the CDR3 is 13 residues. The CDR3 region has the DNA TGTGCCAGCAGCGCGGACACTCTCTACGAGCAGTACTTC. It codes for CASSADTLYEQYF.

This clonotype appeared a few times. The gene calls are TRBV11-3 and TRBJ2-1; 9 bases fit TRBD2. The V gene's germline CDR1 is SGHNT and CDR2 YENEEA. V trimming: 0 bases; J trimming: 8 bases; junction bases outside the gene matches: 5. The CDR3 has 15 amino acids. The CDR3 nucleotides read TGTGCCAGCAGCTTAGAACGACTAGCGGCCCATGAGCAGTTCTTC. Amino acids: CASSLERLAAHEQFF.